This T cell receptor (beta chain) was documented in a study of OX40 agonist ivuxolimab in advanced cancers. Study-wide background: A diagnosis of hepatocellular carcinoma, melanoma, renal cell or head and neck cancer was present in dose-escalation patients. Study-wide results and caveats: Among patients with partial responses at 0.1-3.0 mg/kg, clonal expansion was among the lowest. Nonresponders included some who also had low normalized T-cell clonal expansion.

As concerns this clone: Its antigen is still unknown.

TCRdb's copy holds only in-frame clones and misses some; the assay was immunoSEQ multiplex PCR. The sample has 43,000 or so clones, about 90% seen once. The germline V and J ends were trimmed by 1 base and 2 bases, with 5 bases remaining between them. CDR1 and CDR2 (germline): SGHTA, FQGTGA. CDR3 size: 13 residues. The sequence derives from an adult with an advanced solid tumor such as melanoma, head and neck, liver or kidney cancer. The sample here was CD4+ or CD8+ T cells sorted from blood, taken in a trial of the OX40 agonist ivuxolimab. This chain links TRBV7-3 with TRBJ2-5; D uncertain. The DNA for the CDR3 is TGTGCCAGCAGCTTAAGACCTCAAGAGACCCAGTACTTC. This gives the protein CASSLRPQETQYF.